The entry below describes one TCR beta chain. Its antigen specificity is not known. No much larger clone exists at a distance of one base, and base qualities are not known. These data are taken from a study of identical twins (dated by TCRdb to the mid-2010s). Describing the broader study: To test whether fetal clonotypes persist, this study deep-sequenced TCR alpha and beta repertoires from monozygotic twins, from unrelated adults of various ages, and from cord blood. To rule out contamination, replicate twin experiments were performed at different times with different library preparation protocols. The study at large found these results: Fewer insertions were carried by abundant cord blood beta clonotypes, a similar but weaker trend appeared in young adult naive repertoires, and no such trend appeared in memory repertoires. Compared with coincidental sharing between unrelated individuals, out-of-frame TCR alpha sequences shared between twins showed an excess of sequences with low generation probability. In beta out-of-frame sequences, excess twin sharing was weaker, because having fewer shared sequences lowered the signal-to-noise ratio. Zero-insertion analyses could be partly confounded by invariant T cells such as MAIT and iNKT, although diverse VJ usage argued against such confounding for most clonotypes. In monozygotic twins, recombination models systematically underestimated out-of-frame TCR alpha sharing, but the models matched the sharing seen between unrelated individuals. Because the same donors could not be followed over many years, the conclusions depended on cross-sectional statistical analysis.

Only healthy Caucasian donors were included. Using Miltenyi CD45RO+ enrichment and human naive T-cell isolation kits, memory (CD45RO+) and naive T cells were isolated from PBMC. The library was generated by 5' RACE. The sequencing machine was an Illumina HiSeq 2000. A universal primer binding site was introduced by template switching, and a unique molecular identifier was present in the final cDNA, enabling accurate counting of TCR cDNA molecules. First-strand cDNA for TCR alpha and beta chains was synthesized from specific primers in the conserved constant-segment region. To control for contamination, every cDNA library was double barcoded, receiving both a SMART-Mk sample barcode and Illumina barcodes. TruSeq adapter sequences along with Illumina sample barcodes were introduced in two successive PCR steps. Sequencing of the TCR alpha and beta cDNA libraries was done on the Illumina HiSeq platform using custom primers. In the original analysis: Unique molecular identifiers were extracted from raw reads with MiGEC, and CDR3 positions were determined with MiXCR. For each individual, recombination models were inferred using an EM algorithm with the repgenHMM and IGoR tools. The analysis of shared clonotypes was done with the tcR package in R, with sharing normalized by the product of cloneset sizes. Out-of-frame nonproductive sequences were analyzed to study raw recombination free of thymic and clonal selection effects. TCRdb reanalyzed the raw reads on its own, using fastp at Q25 for trimming and MiXCR for clone calling, and kept in-frame beta chains. Every CDR3 protein is listed once, alongside the most common genes and DNA of its rows. The V and J calls were not made by the authors but by TCRdb's processing. Counted in this sample were approximately 230,000 distinct CDR3 sequences; over 12% of them appeared once. The leading ten clones occupy approximately 10% of the sample.

The germline V gene (reference sequence) yields DFQATT for CDR1 and SNEGSKA for CDR2. The germline ends are 9 bases apart after V is trimmed by 6 bases and J by 1 base. Including cysteine and phenylalanine, the CDR3 has 12 amino acids. Only the CDR3 portion is preserved as DNA: 36 bases, with reading frame beginning at the first base. Material for sequencing was memory (CD45RO+) T cells sorted from blood. The sample's cell subset or site label, in plain terms: CD45RO+ enriched T cells. The rearranged segments are TRBV20-1 and TRBJ1-1; the D gene identity is not certain. The receptor was isolated from a woman aged 18-30 years in good health. CDR3 loop: CSAFRQNTEAFF. The DNA is TGCAGTGCGTTCCGCCAGAACACTGAAGCTTTCTTT.